Included here is one T cell receptor beta chain sequence, with context. Its antigen is as yet unknown. This sample is part of a study of siplizumab effects on memory and regulatory T cells. Study-wide results and limits: The study found naive T cells seemingly more diverse than memory cells and seemingly major alloresponse contributors.

The V and J ends lost 0 bases and 4 bases respectively, with 12 bases between them. The CDR3 sequence is 15 residues long. Germline V gives CDR1 LGHNA, CDR2 YNFKEQ. Assays captured roughly 110,000 TCR templates per sample. Sequenced by immunoSEQ multiplex PCR; TCRdb stores in-frame clones only, minus some. The table has over 80,000 clones, about 93% seen once; the top ten hold about 1.5%. Input material: non-Treg CD4+ T cells sorted from blood. The receptor was isolated from a human donor in good health. The gene calls are TRBV4-2 and TRBJ1-2; D call uncertain. This CDR3 reads CASSQDERIAYGYTF. In nucleotides, the CDR3 is TGTGCCAGCAGCCAAGATGAGAGGATTGCCTATGGCTACACCTTC.